This TCR beta chain was sequenced in a study of spatial heterogeneity in lung cancer. Findings of the study overall: Coverage was estimated at about 7% of tumor T cells for alpha chains and roughly 13% for beta chains. Mutation counts in tumors were tracked by counts of expanded intratumoral alpha and beta TCRs.

V dropped 5 bases and J dropped 3 bases, with 17 bases sitting between them. Per the germline V gene, CDR1 is MNHEY and CDR2 is SMNVEV (reference sequence). The CDR3 runs 16 residues. This clonotype was observed many times. Its target is not known. Regarding time point: sample taken at primary tumor resection. Each CDR3 protein is one row after TCRdb ran MiXCR on the 5' RACE reads. The sample has 4,000 or so distinct CDR3 sequences; 8.5% are singletons. V and J are TRBV27 and TRBJ2-1, with a possible D match to TRBD1 (6 bases). Sequenced here: lung tumor tissue, sampled at surgery. The origin of this receptor is a male donor with early-stage non-small cell lung cancer. The CDR3 DNA reads TGTGCCAGCAGTATCCAAGCCGGGACATACTACAATGAGCAGTTCTTC. Residues: CASSIQAGTYYNEQFF.